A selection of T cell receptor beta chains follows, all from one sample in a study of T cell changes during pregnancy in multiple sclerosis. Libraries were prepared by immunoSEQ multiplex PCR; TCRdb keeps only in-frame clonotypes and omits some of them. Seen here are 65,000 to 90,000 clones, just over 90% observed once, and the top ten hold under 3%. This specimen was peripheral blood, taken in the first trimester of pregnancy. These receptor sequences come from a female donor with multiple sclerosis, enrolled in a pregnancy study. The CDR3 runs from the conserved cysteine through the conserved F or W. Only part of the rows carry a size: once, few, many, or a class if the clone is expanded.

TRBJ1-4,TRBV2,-,CASSERVLGGEKLFF
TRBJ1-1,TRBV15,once,CATSRGQGTNTEAFF
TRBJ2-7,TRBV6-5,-,CASSRDRVTREQYF
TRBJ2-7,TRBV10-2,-,CASAASLSYEQYF
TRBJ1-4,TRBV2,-,CASSPDRANEKLFF
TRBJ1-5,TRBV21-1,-,CAISLNRASNQPQHF
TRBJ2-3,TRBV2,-,CASSTGLATQYF
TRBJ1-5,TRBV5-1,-,CASSPGTGNQPQHF
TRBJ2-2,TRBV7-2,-,CASSQRLRAGNTGELFF
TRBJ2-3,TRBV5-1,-,CASMSGGIWDTQYF
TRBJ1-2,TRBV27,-,CASSPRGYGYTF
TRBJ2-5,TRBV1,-,CTSSQGGLVTKYF
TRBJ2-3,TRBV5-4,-,CASSFRTSGAYTDTQYF
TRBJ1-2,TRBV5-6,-,CASSRGQGIYGYTF
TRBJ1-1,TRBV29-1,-,CSVVTVNTEAFF
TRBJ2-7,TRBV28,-,CASSSGSYEQYF
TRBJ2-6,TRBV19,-,CASSRQSISGANVLTF
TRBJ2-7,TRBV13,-,CASSLRTGGVSSYEQYF
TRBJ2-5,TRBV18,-,CASSLLAGVKVETQYF
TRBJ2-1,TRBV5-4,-,CASSSGRSGAYNEQFF
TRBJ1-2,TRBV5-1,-,CASSKGGADYGYTF
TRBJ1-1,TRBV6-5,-,CASSYWVAGPEAFF
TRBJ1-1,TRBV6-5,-,CASSYSYRDEAFF
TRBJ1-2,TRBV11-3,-,CASSGGNYGYTF
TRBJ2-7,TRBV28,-,CASSSLTGGKDEQYF
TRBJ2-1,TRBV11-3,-,CASSLVGLAGGLEQFF
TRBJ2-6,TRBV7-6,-,CASSLVGQGRGSGANVLTF
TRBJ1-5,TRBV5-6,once,CASSFSQGARNQPQHF
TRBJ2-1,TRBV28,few,CASSFLSGGYYNEQFF
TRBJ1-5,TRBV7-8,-,CASSLGRTGAHQPQHF
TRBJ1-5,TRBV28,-,CASSYPGGLSQPQHF
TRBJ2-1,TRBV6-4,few,CASSDVAGSYNEQFF
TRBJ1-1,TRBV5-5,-,CASSPTGKNTEAFF
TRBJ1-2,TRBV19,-,CASTLEAGRQGGYTF
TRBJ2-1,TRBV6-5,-,CASSYSARGLYNEQFF
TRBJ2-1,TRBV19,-,CASSARTSGRVPYNEQFF
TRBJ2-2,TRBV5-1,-,CASSPFSSTSGRTGELFF
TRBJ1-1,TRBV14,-,CASSPRDRFGNTEAFF
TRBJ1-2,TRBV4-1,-,CASSHGQGEGYGYTF
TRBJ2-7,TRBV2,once,CASATGAYEQYF
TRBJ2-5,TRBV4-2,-,CASSQEGLYQETQYF
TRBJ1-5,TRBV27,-,CASRTGFSNQPQHF
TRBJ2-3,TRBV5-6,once,CASSLIFSGSTDTQYF
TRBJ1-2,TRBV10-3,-,CAISESTQGRGYTF
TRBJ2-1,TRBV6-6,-,CASRLGRGENEQFF